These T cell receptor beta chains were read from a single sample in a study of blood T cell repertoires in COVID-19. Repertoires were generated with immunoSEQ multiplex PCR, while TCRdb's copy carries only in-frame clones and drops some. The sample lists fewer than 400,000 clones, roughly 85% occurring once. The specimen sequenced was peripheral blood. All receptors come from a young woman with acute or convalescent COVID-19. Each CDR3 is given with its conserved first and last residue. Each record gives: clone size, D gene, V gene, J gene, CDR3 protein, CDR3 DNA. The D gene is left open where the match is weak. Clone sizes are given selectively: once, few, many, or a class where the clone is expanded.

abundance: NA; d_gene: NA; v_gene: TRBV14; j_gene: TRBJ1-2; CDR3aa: CASSQGQIYGYTF; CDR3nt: TGTGCCAGCAGCCAAGGACAGATCTATGGCTACACCTTC
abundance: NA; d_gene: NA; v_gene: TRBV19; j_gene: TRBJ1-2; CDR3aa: CASSVAVTNYGYTF; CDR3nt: TGTGCCAGTAGCGTGGCGGTAACTAACTATGGCTACACCTTC
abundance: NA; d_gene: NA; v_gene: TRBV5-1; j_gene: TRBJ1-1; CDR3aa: CASSSEARGTEAFF; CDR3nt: TGCGCCAGCAGCTCGGAGGCCCGGGGTACTGAAGCTTTCTTT
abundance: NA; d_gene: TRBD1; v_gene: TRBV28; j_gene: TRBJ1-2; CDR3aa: CASTQTGGEFLDYGYTF; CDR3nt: TGTGCCAGCACCCAGACAGGGGGCGAGTTCTTGGACTATGGCTACACCTTC
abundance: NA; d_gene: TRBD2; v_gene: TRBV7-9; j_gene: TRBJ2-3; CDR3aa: CASSFDAGGPDTQYF; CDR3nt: TGTGCCAGCAGCTTTGACGCGGGAGGACCAGATACGCAGTATTTT
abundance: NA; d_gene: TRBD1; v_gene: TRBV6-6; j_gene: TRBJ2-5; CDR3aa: CASSLQGLETQYF; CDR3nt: TGTGCCAGCAGTTTACAGGGGTTAGAGACCCAGTACTTC
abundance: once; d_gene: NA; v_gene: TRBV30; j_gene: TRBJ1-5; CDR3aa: CAWSHRVSNQPQHF; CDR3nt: TGTGCCTGGAGTCACAGGGTTAGCAATCAGCCCCAGCATTTT
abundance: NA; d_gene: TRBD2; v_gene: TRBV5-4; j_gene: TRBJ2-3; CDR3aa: CASSLEREGTDTQYF; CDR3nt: TGTGCCAGCAGCTTAGAGCGGGAGGGCACAGATACGCAGTATTTT
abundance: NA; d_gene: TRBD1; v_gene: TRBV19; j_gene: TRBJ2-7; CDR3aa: CASSLRDRAYEQYF; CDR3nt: TGTGCCAGTAGTTTGCGGGACAGGGCCTACGAGCAGTACTTC
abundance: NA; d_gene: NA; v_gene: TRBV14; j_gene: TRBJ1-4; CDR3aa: CASSQDIPGGGNEKLFF; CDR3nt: TGTGCCAGCAGCCAAGATATCCCCGGGGGGGGAAATGAAAAACTGTTTTTT
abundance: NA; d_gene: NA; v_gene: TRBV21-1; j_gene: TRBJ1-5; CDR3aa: CASKKRPQGASNQPQHF; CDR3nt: TGTGCCAGCAAGAAAAGGCCTCAGGGGGCCAGCAATCAGCCCCAGCATTTT
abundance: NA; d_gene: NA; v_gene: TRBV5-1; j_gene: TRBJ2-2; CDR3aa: CASKQAYTGELFF; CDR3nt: TGCGCCAGCAAACAGGCGTACACCGGGGAGCTGTTTTTT
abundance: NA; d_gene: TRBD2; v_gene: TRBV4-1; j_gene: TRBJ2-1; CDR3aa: CASSQGGLANEQFF; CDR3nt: TGCGCCAGCAGCCAAGGAGGACTAGCCAATGAGCAGTTCTTC
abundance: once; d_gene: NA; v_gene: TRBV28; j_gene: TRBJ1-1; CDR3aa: CASSFKSTEAFF; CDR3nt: TGTGCCAGCAGCTTTAAGAGCACTGAAGCTTTCTTT
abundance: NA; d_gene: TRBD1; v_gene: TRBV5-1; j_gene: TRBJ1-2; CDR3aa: CASSLTGGHYGYTF; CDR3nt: TGCGCCAGCAGCTTAACAGGGGGCCACTATGGCTACACCTTC
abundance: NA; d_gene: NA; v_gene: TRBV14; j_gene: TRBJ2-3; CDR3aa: CASSLQALFTDTQYF; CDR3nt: TGTGCCAGCAGCCTCCAGGCACTTTTCACAGATACGCAGTATTTT
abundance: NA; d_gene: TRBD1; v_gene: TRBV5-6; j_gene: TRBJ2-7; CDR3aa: CASSLVGQGFYEQYF; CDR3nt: TGTGCCAGCAGCTTGGTCGGACAGGGTTTCTACGAGCAGTACTTC
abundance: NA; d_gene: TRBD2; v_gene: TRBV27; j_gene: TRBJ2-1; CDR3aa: CASSLVGLAGVNEQFF; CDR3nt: TGTGCCAGCAGTTTAGTCGGACTAGCGGGAGTTAATGAGCAGTTCTTC
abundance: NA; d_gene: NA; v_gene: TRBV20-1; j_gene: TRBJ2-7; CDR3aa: CSARNSWEQYF; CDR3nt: TGCAGTGCTAGAAACAGTTGGGAGCAGTACTTC
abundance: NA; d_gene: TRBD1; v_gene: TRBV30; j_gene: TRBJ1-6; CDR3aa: CAWSSQGGHSSPLHF; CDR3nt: TGTGCCTGGAGTAGTCAGGGGGGACATAGTTCACCCCTCCACTTT
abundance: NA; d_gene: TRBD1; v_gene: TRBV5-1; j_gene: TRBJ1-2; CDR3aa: CASSRRGRGEDYGYTF; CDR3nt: TGCGCCAGCAGTAGGAGGGGGCGAGGTGAAGACTATGGCTACACCTTC
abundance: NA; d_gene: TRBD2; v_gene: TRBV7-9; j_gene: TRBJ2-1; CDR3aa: CASSLAAGGFNEQFF; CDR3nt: TGTGCCAGCAGCTTAGCAGCGGGGGGATTCAATGAGCAGTTCTTC
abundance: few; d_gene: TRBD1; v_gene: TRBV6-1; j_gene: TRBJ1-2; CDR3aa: CASSERGDRDGYTF; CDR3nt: TGTGCCAGCAGTGAAAGGGGGGACAGGGATGGCTACACCTTC
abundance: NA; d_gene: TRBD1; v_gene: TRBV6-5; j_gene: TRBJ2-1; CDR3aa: CASSLGQDEQFF; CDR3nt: TGTGCCAGCAGTCTCGGACAGGATGAGCAGTTCTTC